Described below is a single T cell receptor (beta chain) sequence and its context. The sample is drawn from a study of blood T cell repertoires in COVID-19. Germline-derived CDR1 and CDR2 are SGHAT and FQNNGV. CDR3 size: 14 residues. V lost 1 base, J lost 5 bases, and 4 bases stayed unmatched. Libraries were prepared by immunoSEQ multiplex PCR; TCRdb keeps only in-frame clonotypes and omits some of them. The sample contains about 73,000 clones, around 83% of which appear only once. This chain links TRBV11-2 with TRBJ1-1; 7 bases align to TRBD1. The TCR comes from a woman in her sixties with acute or convalescent COVID-19. The sequencing sample was made of peripheral blood. The CDR3 coding sequence is TGTGCCAGCAGCTTAGTCGCAGGGGGGACTGAAGCTTTCTTT. It codes for CASSLVAGGTEAFF.